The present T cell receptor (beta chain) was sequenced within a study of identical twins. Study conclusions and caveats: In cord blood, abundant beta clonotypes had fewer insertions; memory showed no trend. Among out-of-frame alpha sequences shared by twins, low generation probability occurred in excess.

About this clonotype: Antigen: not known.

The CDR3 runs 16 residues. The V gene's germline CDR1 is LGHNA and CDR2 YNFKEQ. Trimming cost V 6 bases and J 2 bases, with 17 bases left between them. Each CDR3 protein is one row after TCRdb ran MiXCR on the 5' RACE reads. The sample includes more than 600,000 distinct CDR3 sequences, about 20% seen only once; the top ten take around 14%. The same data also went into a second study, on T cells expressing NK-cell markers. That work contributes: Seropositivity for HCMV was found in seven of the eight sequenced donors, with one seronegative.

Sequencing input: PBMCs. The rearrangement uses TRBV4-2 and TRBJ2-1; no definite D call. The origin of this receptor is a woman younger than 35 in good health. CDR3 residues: CASRLKLGWAYNEQFF. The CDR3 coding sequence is TGTGCCAGCAGACTAAAATTAGGGTGGGCCTACAATGAGCAGTTCTTC.